This TCR beta chain was recovered during a study of cytomegalovirus exposure and HLA in healthy donors. Study details: The same platform used for the approximately 670 first-cohort repertoires was also used for the 100 to 150 validation repertoires, as a later analysis reported. Study-wide results and caveats: Rarity characterized most TCR sequences, yet some public TCRs appeared in many donors. There were 150 to 200 TCR beta chains listed as cytomegalovirus-associated. Using the classifier, cytomegalovirus status was reportedly diagnosed with high specificity and sensitivity.

With regard to this clone: Its antigen remains unknown.

Sequenced by immunoSEQ multiplex PCR; TCRdb stores in-frame clones only, minus some. The sample contains over 100,000 clones, just under 95% of which appear only once. Germline V lookup: CDR1 MRHNA, CDR2 SNTAGT. With V trimmed by 0 bases and J by 4 bases, 1 base remained unmatched. The CDR3 totals 16 residues. The sample taken for sequencing was PBMCs. The chain combines TRBV6-4 with TRBJ2-3, with TRBD2 identical over 13 bases. The source of this sequence is a woman aged 18-29 years in good health and CMV-seronegative. CDR3 loop: CASSDSTSGGADTQYF. CDR3 nucleotides: TGTGCCAGCAGTGACTCCACTAGCGGGGGGGCAGATACGCAGTATTTT.